A selection of T cell receptor beta chains follows, all from one sample in a study of blood T cell repertoires in COVID-19. The repertoire was sequenced with immunoSEQ multiplex PCR; TCRdb's copy has only in-frame clones and lacks some. The repertoire holds a few hundred thousand clones, with about 85% as singletons. The specimen was PBMCs or T cells enriched from blood (not recorded which). These receptor sequences come from a woman in her forties or fifties who had been exposed to COVID-19. The CDR3 runs from the conserved cysteine through the conserved F or W. Each record gives: J gene, V gene, D gene, clone size, CDR3 protein, CDR3 DNA. The D gene is left open where the match is weak. Clone sizes are given selectively: once, few, many, or a class where the clone is expanded.

J gene: TRBJ2-3
V gene: TRBV10-1
D gene: TRBD1
clone size: .
CDR3 protein: CASSESGQGENTQYF
CDR3 DNA: TGCGCCAGCAGTGAGTCGGGACAGGGAGAGAATACGCAGTATTTT

J gene: TRBJ1-6
V gene: TRBV5-1
D gene: .
clone size: .
CDR3 protein: CASASGGGLDNSPLHF
CDR3 DNA: TGCGCCAGCGCCTCGGGAGGAGGGCTGGATAATTCACCCCTCCACTTT

J gene: TRBJ2-7
V gene: TRBV5-6
D gene: .
clone size: few
CDR3 protein: CASSQRRRLKFNEQYF
CDR3 DNA: TGTGCCAGCAGCCAACGCCGGAGGCTTAAATTCAACGAGCAGTACTTC

J gene: TRBJ2-1
V gene: TRBV9
D gene: .
clone size: .
CDR3 protein: CASSVLAGSYNEQFF
CDR3 DNA: TGTGCCAGCAGCGTATTGGCGGGGTCCTACAATGAGCAGTTCTTC

J gene: TRBJ1-1
V gene: TRBV13
D gene: .
clone size: .
CDR3 protein: CASSSHREMGTEAFF
CDR3 DNA: TGTGCCAGCAGCTCCCACAGGGAAATGGGGACTGAAGCTTTCTTT

J gene: TRBJ1-5
V gene: TRBV3-1/TRBV3-2
D gene: .
clone size: .
CDR3 protein: CASSQDGGPNQPQHF
CDR3 DNA: TGTGCCAGCAGCCAAGACGGGGGGCCCAATCAGCCCCAGCATTTT

J gene: TRBJ2-6
V gene: TRBV7-6
D gene: .
clone size: .
CDR3 protein: CASSLLGAYSGANVLTF
CDR3 DNA: TGTGCCAGCAGCTTACTGGGGGCTTACTCTGGGGCCAACGTCCTGACTTTC

J gene: TRBJ1-1
V gene: TRBV4-1
D gene: TRBD1
clone size: .
CDR3 protein: CASSQTGAPMNTEAFF
CDR3 DNA: TGCGCCAGCAGCCAGACAGGGGCCCCAATGAACACTGAAGCTTTCTTT

J gene: TRBJ1-5
V gene: TRBV7-8
D gene: .
clone size: .
CDR3 protein: CATGVSNQPQHF
CDR3 DNA: TGTGCCACCGGGGTGAGCAATCAGCCCCAGCATTTT

J gene: TRBJ2-7
V gene: TRBV12-3/TRBV12-4
D gene: .
clone size: .
CDR3 protein: CASSLEGVEQYF
CDR3 DNA: TGTGCCAGCAGTTTAGAAGGGGTCGAGCAGTACTTC

J gene: TRBJ1-2
V gene: TRBV7-2
D gene: .
clone size: .
CDR3 protein: CASSQRQDYGYTF
CDR3 DNA: TGTGCCAGCAGCCAGCGACAGGACTATGGCTACACCTTC